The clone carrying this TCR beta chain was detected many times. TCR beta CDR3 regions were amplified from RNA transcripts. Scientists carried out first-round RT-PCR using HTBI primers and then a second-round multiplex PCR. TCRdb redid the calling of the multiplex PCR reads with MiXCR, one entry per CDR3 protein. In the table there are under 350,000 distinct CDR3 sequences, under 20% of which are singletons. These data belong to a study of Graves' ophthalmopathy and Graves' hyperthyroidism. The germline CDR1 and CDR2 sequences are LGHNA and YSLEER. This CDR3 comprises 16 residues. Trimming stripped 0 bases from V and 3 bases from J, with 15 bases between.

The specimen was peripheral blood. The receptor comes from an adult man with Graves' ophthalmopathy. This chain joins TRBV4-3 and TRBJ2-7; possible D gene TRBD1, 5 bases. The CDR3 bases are TGCGCCAGCAGCCAAGATCGAGCAGGGTCTTTCTACGAGCAGTACTTC. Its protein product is CASSQDRAGSFYEQYF.